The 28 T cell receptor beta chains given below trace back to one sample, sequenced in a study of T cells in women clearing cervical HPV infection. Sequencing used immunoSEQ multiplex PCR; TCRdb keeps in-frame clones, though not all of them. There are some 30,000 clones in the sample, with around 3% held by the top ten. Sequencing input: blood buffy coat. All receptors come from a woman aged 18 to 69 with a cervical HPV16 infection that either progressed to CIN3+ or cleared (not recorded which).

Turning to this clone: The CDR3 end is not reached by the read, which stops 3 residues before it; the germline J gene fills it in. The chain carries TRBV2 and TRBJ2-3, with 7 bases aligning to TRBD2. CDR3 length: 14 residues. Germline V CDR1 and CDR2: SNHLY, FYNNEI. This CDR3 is CASRGTGGVETQYF. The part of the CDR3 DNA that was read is TGTGCCAGCAGGGGGACTGGGGGGGTAGAGACG.

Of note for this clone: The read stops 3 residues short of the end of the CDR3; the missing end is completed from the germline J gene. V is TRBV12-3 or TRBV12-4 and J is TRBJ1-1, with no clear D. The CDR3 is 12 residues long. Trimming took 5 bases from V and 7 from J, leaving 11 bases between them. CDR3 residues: CASSQATNEAFF. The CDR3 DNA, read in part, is TGTGCCAGCAGTCAGGCGACCAATGAA.

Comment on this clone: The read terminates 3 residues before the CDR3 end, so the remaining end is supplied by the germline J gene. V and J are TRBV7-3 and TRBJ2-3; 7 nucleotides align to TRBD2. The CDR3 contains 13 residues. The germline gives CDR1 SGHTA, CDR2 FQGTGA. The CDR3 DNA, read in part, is TGTGCCAGCAGCAGCGGGGCCCTGGGGACG. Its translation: CASSSGALGT. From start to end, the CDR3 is CASSSGALGTQYF.

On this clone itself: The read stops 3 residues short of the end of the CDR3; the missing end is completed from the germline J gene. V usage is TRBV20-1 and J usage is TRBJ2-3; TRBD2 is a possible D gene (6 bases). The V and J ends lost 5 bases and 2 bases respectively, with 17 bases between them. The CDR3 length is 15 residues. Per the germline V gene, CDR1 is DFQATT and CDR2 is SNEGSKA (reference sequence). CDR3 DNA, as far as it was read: TGCAGTGCTTTTGGACCGGGACTTCACACAGATACG. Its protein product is CSAFGPGLHTDT. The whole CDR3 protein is CSAFGPGLHTDTQYF.

The chain's CDR3 is CASSTFGQGSYEQYF. The sequenced part of the CDR3 DNA is TGTGCCAGCTCCACCTTCGGGCAGGGATCCTACGAG. This chain uses TRBV9 with TRBJ2-7, with D possibly matching TRBD1 (5 bases). The CDR3 end falls 3 residues outside the read, so it is completed with the germline J gene. The CDR3 contains 15 residues. Germline lookup yields CDR1 SGDLS and CDR2 YYNGEE. Trimming removed 7 bases from V and 1 base from J, with 18 bases in between.

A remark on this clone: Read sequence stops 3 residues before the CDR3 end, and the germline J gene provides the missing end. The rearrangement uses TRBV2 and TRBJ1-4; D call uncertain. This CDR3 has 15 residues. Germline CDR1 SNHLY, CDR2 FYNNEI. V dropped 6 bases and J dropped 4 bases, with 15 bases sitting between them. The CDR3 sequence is CASSVQPGYNEKLFF. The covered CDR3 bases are TGTGCCAGCAGCGTCCAACCGGGGTATAATGAAAAA.

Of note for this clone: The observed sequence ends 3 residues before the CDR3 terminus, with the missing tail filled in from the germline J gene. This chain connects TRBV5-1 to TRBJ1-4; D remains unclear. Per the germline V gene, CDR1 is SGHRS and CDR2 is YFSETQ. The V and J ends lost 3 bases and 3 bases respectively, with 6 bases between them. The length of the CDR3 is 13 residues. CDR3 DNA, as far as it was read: TGCGCCAGCAGCTACCAGTCTAATGAAAAA. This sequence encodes CASSYQSNEK. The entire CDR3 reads CASSYQSNEKLFF.

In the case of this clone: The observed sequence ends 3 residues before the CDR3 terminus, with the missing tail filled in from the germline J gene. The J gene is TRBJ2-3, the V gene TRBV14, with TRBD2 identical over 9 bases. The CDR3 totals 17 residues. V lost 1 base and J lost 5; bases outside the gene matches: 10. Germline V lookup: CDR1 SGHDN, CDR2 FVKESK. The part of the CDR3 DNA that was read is TGTGCCAGCAGCCAAGTATGGAGCGGGGGGAGGAAAGATACG. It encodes CASSQVWSGGRKDT. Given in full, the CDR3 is CASSQVWSGGRKDTQYF.

Here the CDR3 reads CASSRRQGSEEKLFF. The CDR3 bases that were read are TGTGCCAGTAGTAGGCGACAGGGCAGTGAAGAAAAG. V usage is TRBV19 and J usage is TRBJ2-2; 7 bases match TRBD1. The observed sequence ends 3 residues before the CDR3 terminus, with the missing tail filled in from the germline J gene. CDR1 LNHDA and CDR2 SQIVND come from the germline V gene (reference sequence). The CDR3 runs to 15 residues.

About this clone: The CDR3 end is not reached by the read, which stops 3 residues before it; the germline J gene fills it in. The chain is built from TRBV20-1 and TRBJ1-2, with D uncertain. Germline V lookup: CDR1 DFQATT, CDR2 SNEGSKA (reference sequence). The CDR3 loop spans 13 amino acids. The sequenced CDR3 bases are TGCAGTGCTAGAGATCCTATCCACAGCGGC. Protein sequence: CSARDPIHSG. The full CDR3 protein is CSARDPIHSGYTF.

Partial CDR3 DNA: TGTGCCAGCAGCTTCCGCGCAGGGGCGAAGACTGAA. Protein product: CASSFRAGAKTE. The entire CDR3 sequence reads CASSFRAGAKTEAFF. The J gene is TRBJ1-1, the V gene TRBV5-4; the D gene is possibly TRBD1 (6 bases). The read falls 3 residues short of the CDR3 end, and the missing part is taken from the germline J gene. Between the trimmed V and J ends, which lost 2 bases and 5 bases, there was a span of 16 bases. CDR3 length: 15 residues. Germline CDR1 reads SGHNT; CDR2 reads YYREEE (reference sequence).

CDR3 DNA, as far as it was read: TGTGCCAGCTCACCACACGCAGGGGGCGAAGAGACC. It is translated as CASSPHAGGEET. The entire CDR3 sequence reads CASSPHAGGEETQYF. The chain is built from TRBV18 and TRBJ2-5, with TRBD1 matching 8 bases. Read coverage stops 3 residues before the CDR3 terminus; the germline J gene supplies the remainder. Germline lookup yields CDR1 KGHSH and CDR2 LQKENI. The V segment lost 1 base and the J segment 3 bases; nucleotides outside the gene matches: 4. The CDR3 sequence is 15 residues long.

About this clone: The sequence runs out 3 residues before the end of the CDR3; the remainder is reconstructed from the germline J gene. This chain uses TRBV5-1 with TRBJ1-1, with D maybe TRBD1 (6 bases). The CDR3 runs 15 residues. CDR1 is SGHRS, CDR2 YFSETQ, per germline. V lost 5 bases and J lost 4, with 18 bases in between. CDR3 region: CASSGGRGAITEAFF. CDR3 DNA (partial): TGCGCCAGCAGTGGGGGCAGGGGAGCAATCACTGAA.

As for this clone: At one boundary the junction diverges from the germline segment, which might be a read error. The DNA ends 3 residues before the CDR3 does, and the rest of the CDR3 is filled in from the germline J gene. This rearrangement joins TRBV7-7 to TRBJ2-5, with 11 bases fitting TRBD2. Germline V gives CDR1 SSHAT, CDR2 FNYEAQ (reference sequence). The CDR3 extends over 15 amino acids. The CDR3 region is CASSLAGGREQTQYF. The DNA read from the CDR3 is TGTGCTAGCAGCTTAGCGGGGGGGAGGGAGCAGACC.

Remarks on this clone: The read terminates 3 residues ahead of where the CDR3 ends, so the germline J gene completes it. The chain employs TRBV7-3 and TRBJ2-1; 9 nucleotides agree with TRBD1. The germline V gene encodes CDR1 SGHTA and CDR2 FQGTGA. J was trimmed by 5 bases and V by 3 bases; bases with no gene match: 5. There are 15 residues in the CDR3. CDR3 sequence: CASSFTGGANNEQFF. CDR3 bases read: TGTGCCAGCAGCTTCACAGGGGGCGCAAACAATGAG.

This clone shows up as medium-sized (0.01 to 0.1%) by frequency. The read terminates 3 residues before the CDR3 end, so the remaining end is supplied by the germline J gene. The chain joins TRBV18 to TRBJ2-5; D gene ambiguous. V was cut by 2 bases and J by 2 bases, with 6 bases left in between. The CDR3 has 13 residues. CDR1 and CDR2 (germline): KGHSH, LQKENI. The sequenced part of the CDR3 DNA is TGTGCCAGCTCACCAGGGCAGCAAGAGACC. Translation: CASSPGQQET. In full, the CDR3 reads CASSPGQQETQYF. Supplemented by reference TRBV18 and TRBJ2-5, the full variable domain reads NAGVMQNPRHLVRRRGQEARLRCSPMKGHSHVYWYRQLPEEGLKFMVYLQKENIIDESGMPKERFSAEFPKEGPSILRIQQVVRGDSAAYFCASSPGQQETQYFGPGTRLLVL.

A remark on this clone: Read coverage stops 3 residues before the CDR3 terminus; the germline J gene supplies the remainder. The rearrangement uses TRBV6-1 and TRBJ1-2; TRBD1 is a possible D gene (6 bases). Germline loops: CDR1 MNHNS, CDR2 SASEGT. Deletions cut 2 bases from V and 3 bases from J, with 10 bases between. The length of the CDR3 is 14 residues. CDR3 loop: CASSEWTEYYGYTF. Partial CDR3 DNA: TGTGCCAGCAGTGAATGGACAGAGTACTATGGC.

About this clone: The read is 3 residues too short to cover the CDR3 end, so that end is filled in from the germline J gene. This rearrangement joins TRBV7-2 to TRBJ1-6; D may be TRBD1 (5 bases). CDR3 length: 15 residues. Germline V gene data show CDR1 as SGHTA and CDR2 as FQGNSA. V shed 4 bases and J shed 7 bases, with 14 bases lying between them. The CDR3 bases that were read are TGTGCCAGCAGCTCCCTAGGGGCGGCAAATTCACCC. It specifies CASSSLGAANSP. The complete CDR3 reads CASSSLGAANSPLHF.

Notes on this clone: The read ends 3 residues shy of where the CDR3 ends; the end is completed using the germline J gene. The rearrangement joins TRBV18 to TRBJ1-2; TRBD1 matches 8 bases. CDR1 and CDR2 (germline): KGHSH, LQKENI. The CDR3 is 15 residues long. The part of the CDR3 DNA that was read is TGTGCCAGCTCACCATCAGGACAGGGCACCTACGAC. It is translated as CASSPSGQGTYD. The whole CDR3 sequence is CASSPSGQGTYDYTF.

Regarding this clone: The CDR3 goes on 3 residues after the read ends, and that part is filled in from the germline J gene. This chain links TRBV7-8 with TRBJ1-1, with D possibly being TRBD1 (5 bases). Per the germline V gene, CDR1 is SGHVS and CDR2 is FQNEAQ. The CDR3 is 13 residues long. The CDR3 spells CASSLGPRQQAFF. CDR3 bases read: TGTGCCAGCAGCTTAGGGCCCCGACAGCAA.

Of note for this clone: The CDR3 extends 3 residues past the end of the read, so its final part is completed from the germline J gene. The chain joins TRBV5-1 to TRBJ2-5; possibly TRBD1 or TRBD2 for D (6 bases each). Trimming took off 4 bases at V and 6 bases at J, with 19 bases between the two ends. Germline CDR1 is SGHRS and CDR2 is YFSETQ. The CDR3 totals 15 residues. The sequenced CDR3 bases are TGCGCCAGCAGCCCAGCCGGAGGGGGAGGAAAGACC. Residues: CASSPAGGGGKT. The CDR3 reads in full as CASSPAGGGGKTQYF.

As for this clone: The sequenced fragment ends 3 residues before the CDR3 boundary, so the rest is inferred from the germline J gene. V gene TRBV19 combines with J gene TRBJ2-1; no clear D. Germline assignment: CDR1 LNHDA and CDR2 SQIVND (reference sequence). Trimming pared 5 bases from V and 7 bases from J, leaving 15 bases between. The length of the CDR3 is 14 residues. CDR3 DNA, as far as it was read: TGTGCCAGTAGTCCCTCTACCCCACTTAATGAG. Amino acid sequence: CASSPSTPLNE. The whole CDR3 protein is CASSPSTPLNEQFF.

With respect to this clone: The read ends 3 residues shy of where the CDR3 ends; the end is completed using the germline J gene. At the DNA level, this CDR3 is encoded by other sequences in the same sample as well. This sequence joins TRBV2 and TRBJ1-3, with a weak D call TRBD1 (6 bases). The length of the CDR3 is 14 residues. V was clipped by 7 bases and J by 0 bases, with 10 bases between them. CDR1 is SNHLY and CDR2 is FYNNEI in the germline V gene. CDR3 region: CASNTGTSGNTIYF. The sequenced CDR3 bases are TGTGCCAGCAATACAGGGACCTCTGGAAACACC.

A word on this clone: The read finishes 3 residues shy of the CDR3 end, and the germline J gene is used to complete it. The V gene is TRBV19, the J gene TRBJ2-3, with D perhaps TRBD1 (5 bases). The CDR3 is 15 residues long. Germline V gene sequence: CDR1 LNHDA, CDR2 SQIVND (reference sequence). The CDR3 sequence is CASSADSLRNQPQYF. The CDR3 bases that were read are TGTGCCAGTAGTGCAGACAGTCTCAGGAATCAGCCG.

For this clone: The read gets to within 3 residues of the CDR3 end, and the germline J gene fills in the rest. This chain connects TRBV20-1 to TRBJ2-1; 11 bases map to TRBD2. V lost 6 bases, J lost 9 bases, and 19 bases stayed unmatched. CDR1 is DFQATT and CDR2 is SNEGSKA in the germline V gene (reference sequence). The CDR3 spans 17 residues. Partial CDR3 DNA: TGCAGTGCCAGGGCCGCTAGCGGGGGGCGCCCAATGGGTGAG. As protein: CSARAASGGRPMGE. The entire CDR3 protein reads CSARAASGGRPMGEQFF.

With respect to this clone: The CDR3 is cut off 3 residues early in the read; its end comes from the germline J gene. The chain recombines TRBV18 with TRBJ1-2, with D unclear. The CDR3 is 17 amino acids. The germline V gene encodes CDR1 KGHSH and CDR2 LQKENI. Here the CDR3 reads CASSLENGHIGTDTYTF. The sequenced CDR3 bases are TGTGCCAGCTCACTAGAAAACGGCCACATCGGCACAGATACC.

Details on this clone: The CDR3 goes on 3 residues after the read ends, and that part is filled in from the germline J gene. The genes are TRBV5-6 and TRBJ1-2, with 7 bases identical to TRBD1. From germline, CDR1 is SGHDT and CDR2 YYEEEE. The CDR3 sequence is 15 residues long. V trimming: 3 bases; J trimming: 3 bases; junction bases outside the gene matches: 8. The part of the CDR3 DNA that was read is TGTGCCAGCAGCTCCCCAACACAGGGGTACTATGGC. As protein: CASSSPTQGYYG. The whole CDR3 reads CASSSPTQGYYGYTF.

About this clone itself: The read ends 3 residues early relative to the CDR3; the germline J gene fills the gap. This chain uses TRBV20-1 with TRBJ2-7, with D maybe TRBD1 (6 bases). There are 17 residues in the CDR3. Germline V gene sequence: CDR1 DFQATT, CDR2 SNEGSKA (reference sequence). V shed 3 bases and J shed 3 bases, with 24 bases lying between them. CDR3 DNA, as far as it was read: TGCAGTGCTAGGGGTTGGTTTCGTTGGACAGTTAACTACGAG. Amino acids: CSARGWFRWTVNYE. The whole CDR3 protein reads CSARGWFRWTVNYEQYF.